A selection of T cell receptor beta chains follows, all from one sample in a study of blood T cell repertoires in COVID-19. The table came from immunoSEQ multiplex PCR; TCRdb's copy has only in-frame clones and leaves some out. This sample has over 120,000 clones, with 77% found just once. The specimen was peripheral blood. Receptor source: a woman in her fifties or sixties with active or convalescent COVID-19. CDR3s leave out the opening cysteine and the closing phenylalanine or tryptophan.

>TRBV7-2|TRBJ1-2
ASSFYRENGYT
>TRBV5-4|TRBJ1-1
ASSLAGGVTEAF
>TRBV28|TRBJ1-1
ASSFSGVTAF
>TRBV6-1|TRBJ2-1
ASSDFPGAYNEQF
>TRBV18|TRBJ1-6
ASSPEGDSPLH
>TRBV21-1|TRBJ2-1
ASSTVTSGSYNEQF
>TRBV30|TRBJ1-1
AWSRQGNTEAF
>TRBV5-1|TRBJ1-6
ASSLLTGSSPLH
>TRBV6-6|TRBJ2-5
ASSYVGETQY
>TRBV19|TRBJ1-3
ATEEGASGNTIY
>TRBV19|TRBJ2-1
ASRQGWEQF
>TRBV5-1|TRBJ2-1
ASSPSTETYNEQF
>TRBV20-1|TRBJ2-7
SASPQGEGYEQY
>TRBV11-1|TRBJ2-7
ASSLVGVSDEQY
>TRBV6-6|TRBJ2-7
ASSPRPGTSGGEQY
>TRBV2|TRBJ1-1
ASSGDYMNTEAF
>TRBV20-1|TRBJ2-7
SARPYYEQY
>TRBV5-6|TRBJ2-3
ASSFRAGGQDTQY
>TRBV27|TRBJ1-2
ASSNRDRAGYT
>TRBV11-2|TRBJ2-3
ASSPLGQGFSTDTQY
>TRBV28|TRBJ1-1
ASTEGDTEAF
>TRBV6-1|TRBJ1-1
ASSARTGAAGTEAF
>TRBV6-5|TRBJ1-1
ASTGSLNTEAF
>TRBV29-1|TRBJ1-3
SGTGDTGNTIY
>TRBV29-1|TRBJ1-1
SVPGTLEAF
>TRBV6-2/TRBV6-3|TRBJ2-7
ASSYSSTGPYEQY
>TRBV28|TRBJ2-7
ASSFSRYEQY
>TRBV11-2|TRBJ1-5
ASSPGQVNQPQH